This is a list of T cell receptor beta chains from one sample in a study of OX40 agonist ivuxolimab in advanced cancers. Sequenced by immunoSEQ multiplex PCR; TCRdb stores in-frame clones only, minus some. This sample carries about 60,000 clones, 80% to 90% of them seen once, and the ten largest clones take 2.8%. The source material was CD4+ or CD8+ T cells sorted from blood, sampled in a trial of the OX40 agonist ivuxolimab. The source of these receptors is an adult with an advanced solid tumor such as melanoma, head and neck, liver or kidney cancer. Each CDR3 is given with its conserved first and last residue. The D gene is left open where the match is weak. Clone size is stated in some rows and not others, as once, few, many or a class when expanded.

>TRBV19|-|TRBJ1-5|-
CASSMGGVEDQPQHF
TGTGCCAGTAGTATGGGAGGGGTCGAAGATCAGCCCCAGCATTTT
>TRBV2|TRBD2|TRBJ2-1|-
CASSVAGVTYNEQFF
TGTGCCAGCAGTGTAGCGGGAGTTACCTACAATGAGCAGTTCTTC
>TRBV19|TRBD2|TRBJ2-7|-
CASSIPGTSGTYEQYF
TGTGCCAGTAGTATCCCCGGGACTAGCGGGACTTACGAGCAGTACTTC
>TRBV7-3|-|TRBJ2-2|-
CASSFLSSSGELFF
TGTGCCAGCAGCTTTCTAAGTAGCTCCGGGGAGCTGTTTTTT
>TRBV6-6|TRBD2|TRBJ2-7|few
CASSYQRDSSGEQYF
TGTGCCAGCAGTTACCAGCGGGACTCCTCGGGGGAGCAGTACTTC
>TRBV7-9|-|TRBJ1-5|-
CASSSQRSPKHF
TGTGCCAGCAGCTCCCAAAGGAGCCCCAAGCATTTT
>TRBV27|TRBD2|TRBJ2-1|-
CASSFTSGSKGQFF
TGTGCCAGCAGTTTTACTAGCGGGAGCAAGGGGCAGTTCTTC
>TRBV5-4|-|TRBJ2-1|-
CASTRGRDGEQFF
TGTGCCAGCACCCGAGGCAGGGACGGTGAGCAGTTCTTC
>TRBV21-1|-|TRBJ2-1|-
CASSKRPSSYNEQFF
TGTGCCAGCAGCAAAAGGCCCAGCTCCTACAATGAGCAGTTCTTC
>TRBV30|-|TRBJ2-3|few
CAWSVAGTSTDTQYF
TGTGCCTGGAGTGTAGCTGGCACTAGCACAGATACGCAGTATTTT
>TRBV5-5|-|TRBJ2-3|-
CASSLYGQPSTDTQYF
TGTGCCAGCAGCTTGTATGGACAGCCTAGCACAGATACGCAGTATTTT
>TRBV30|TRBD1|TRBJ2-5|-
CAWSTTGGLQETQYF
TGTGCCTGGAGTACAACAGGGGGCCTCCAAGAGACCCAGTACTTC
>TRBV6-1|TRBD1|TRBJ2-7|once
CASREPGTGTYEQYF
TGTGCCAGCAGGGAGCCCGGGACAGGGACCTACGAGCAGTACTTC
>TRBV6-1|-|TRBJ2-2|-
CASSEAGNTGELFF
TGTGCCAGCAGTGAAGCAGGAAACACCGGGGAGCTGTTTTTT
>TRBV7-9|TRBD1|TRBJ1-5|few
CASSLGQGLSPQHF
TGTGCCAGCAGCTTAGGACAGGGCTTATCTCCCCAGCATTTT
>TRBV5-1|TRBD2|TRBJ2-6|-
CASSLVASGSSGANVLTF
TGCGCCAGCAGCTTGGTCGCTAGCGGGAGCTCTGGGGCCAACGTCCTGACTTTC
>TRBV4-3|TRBD2|TRBJ2-3|-
CASSQVFWLAGITEADTQYF
TGCGCCAGCAGCCAAGTTTTTTGGCTAGCGGGAATTACAGAGGCAGATACGCAGTATTTT
>TRBV13|TRBD1|TRBJ2-3|-
CASRRRDRATDTQYF
TGTGCCAGCAGGCGCCGGGACAGGGCCACAGATACGCAGTATTTT
>TRBV2|-|TRBJ2-7|-
CASSLSGYEQYF
TGTGCCAGCAGTCTTTCCGGCTACGAGCAGTACTTC
>TRBV6-6|-|TRBJ1-3|-
CASSYSQGDTIYF
TGTGCCAGCAGTTACTCGCAAGGGGACACCATATATTTT
>TRBV15|-|TRBJ1-1|few
CATSRALNTEAFF
TGTGCCACCAGCAGAGCGTTGAACACTGAAGCTTTCTTT
>TRBV11-3|-|TRBJ2-1|-
CASSFSAGYNEQFF
TGTGCCAGCAGCTTTAGCGCGGGGTACAATGAGCAGTTCTTC
>TRBV19|-|TRBJ1-1|few
CASSRDMTNTEAFF
TGTGCCAGTAGTCGAGACATGACGAACACTGAAGCTTTCTTT
>TRBV11-2|-|TRBJ1-3|-
CASSLDLDGGNTIYF
TGTGCCAGCAGCTTAGATCTTGACGGTGGAAACACCATATATTTT
>TRBV7-3|-|TRBJ2-1|once
CASSLAANEQFF
TGTGCCAGCAGCTTAGCCGCAAATGAGCAGTTCTTC
>TRBV9|-|TRBJ1-1|-
CASSVGPGDSTEAFF
TGTGCCAGCAGCGTAGGCCCCGGGGATAGTACTGAAGCTTTCTTT
>TRBV19|-|TRBJ1-5|-
CASRIGHGSIVVQHF
TGTGCCAGTAGAATCGGACACGGCTCAATAGTGGTCCAGCATTTT
>TRBV7-3|-|TRBJ2-5|-
CASSRGMGETQYF
TGTGCCAGCAGCCGGGGGATGGGAGAGACCCAGTACTTC
>TRBV7-6|-|TRBJ2-1|-
CASSPARVHNEQFF
TGTGCCAGCAGCCCGGCGAGAGTCCACAATGAGCAGTTCTTC
>TRBV11-2|-|TRBJ1-1|-
CASSLSLVGGNTEAFF
TGTGCCAGCAGCTTAAGTTTGGTGGGTGGGAACACTGAAGCTTTCTTT
>TRBV6-5|TRBD1|TRBJ1-2|-
CASRDDRGVSGYTF
TGTGCCAGCAGGGATGACAGGGGAGTGAGCGGCTACACCTTC
>TRBV11-2|TRBD2|TRBJ2-5|-
CASSPGTSGRRVGETQYF
TGTGCCAGCAGTCCCGGGACTAGCGGGAGGCGCGTGGGAGAGACCCAGTACTTC
>TRBV15|TRBD1|TRBJ1-2|-
CATSRDQGGTLAGYGYTF
TGTGCCACCAGCAGAGATCAGGGGGGGACCCTTGCCGGATATGGCTACACCTTC
>TRBV7-9|-|TRBJ2-5|-
CASSLAQERKTQYF
TGTGCCAGCAGCTTAGCGCAGGAGAGGAAGACCCAGTACTTC
>TRBV13|TRBD1|TRBJ2-7|-
CASSLGQGAYEQYF
TGTGCCAGCAGCTTAGGCCAGGGGGCCTACGAGCAGTACTTC
>TRBV19|-|TRBJ1-5|-
CASSNTGNNQPQHF
TGTGCCAGTAGTAACACAGGTAACAACCAGCCCCAGCATTTT
>TRBV6-6|TRBD1|TRBJ1-5|-
CASSYSAGGGHQPQHF
TGTGCCAGCAGTTACTCAGCAGGGGGCGGCCATCAGCCCCAGCATTTT
>TRBV28|-|TRBJ1-5|-
CASSLYYKDQPQHF
TGTGCCAGCAGTCTATACTATAAAGATCAGCCCCAGCATTTT
>TRBV28|-|TRBJ2-4|-
CASSLWGTKNIQYF
TGTGCCAGCAGTTTATGGGGAACTAAAAACATTCAGTACTTC
>TRBV7-9|-|TRBJ2-3|-
CASSLQQERTDTQYF
TGTGCCAGCAGCTTACAACAGGAGCGCACAGATACGCAGTATTTT
>TRBV30|-|TRBJ1-4|-
CAWGRGTVGLHNEKLFF
TGTGCCTGGGGTAGAGGGACGGTCGGGCTCCATAATGAAAAACTGTTTTTT
>TRBV7-9|-|TRBJ1-1|-
CASSLAGRRNTEAFF
TGTGCCAGCAGCTTAGCGGGACGCCGGAACACTGAAGCTTTCTTT
>TRBV7-9|-|TRBJ2-7|-
CASSLGRERHEQYF
TGTGCCAGCAGCTTAGGCCGGGAGCGCCACGAGCAGTACTTC
>TRBV10-3|-|TRBJ2-6|-
CASTGQGASFGANVLTF
TGTGCCTCAACGGGGCAGGGCGCGTCTTTTGGGGCCAACGTCCTGACTTTC
>TRBV7-2|TRBD2|TRBJ2-5|-
CASSQGTSEKTQYF
TGTGCCAGCAGCCAAGGGACTAGCGAAAAGACCCAGTACTTC
>TRBV4-3|-|TRBJ2-1|-
CASSRALGGLDNEQFF
TGCGCCAGCAGCCGAGCCTTAGGGGGGCTCGACAATGAGCAGTTCTTC
>TRBV10-3|TRBD1|TRBJ2-6|-
CAIKQGAGANVLTF
TGTGCCATCAAACAGGGGGCTGGGGCCAACGTCCTGACTTTC
>TRBV11-3|-|TRBJ2-3|-
CASSSTGTDTQYF
TGTGCCAGCAGCTCCACAGGCACAGATACGCAGTATTTT
>TRBV7-9|TRBD2|TRBJ2-3|-
CASSFLAGDRDTQYF
TGTGCCAGCAGCTTTTTGGCGGGAGATAGAGATACGCAGTATTTT
>TRBV18|TRBD1|TRBJ1-1|-
CASSPPGQGMNTEAFF
TGTGCCAGCTCACCACCGGGACAGGGGATGAACACTGAAGCTTTCTTT
>TRBV6-6|TRBD1|TRBJ1-1|-
CASRLKQGATEAFF
TGTGCCAGCAGACTAAAACAGGGGGCCACTGAAGCTTTCTTT
>TRBV6-5|-|TRBJ1-1|once
CASSEGLAQAFF
TGTGCCAGCAGTGAAGGACTAGCTCAAGCTTTCTTT
>TRBV28|TRBD2|TRBJ2-7|-
CASRRGLAGSEQYF
TGTGCCAGCAGGCGCGGGCTAGCGGGCTCCGAGCAGTACTTC
>TRBV5-1|TRBD2|TRBJ2-5|-
CASSPGTSGSGETQYF
TGCGCCAGCAGCCCCGGGACTAGCGGGAGTGGGGAGACCCAGTACTTC
>TRBV6-5|-|TRBJ2-7|-
CASSPGGRAYEQYF
TGTGCCAGCAGTCCGGGGGGCAGGGCCTACGAGCAGTACTTC
>TRBV5-5|-|TRBJ2-3|-
CASSLGQFTDTQYF
TGTGCCAGCAGCTTGGGACAGTTCACAGATACGCAGTATTTT
>TRBV9|-|TRBJ2-5|-
CASSLQVGVQETQYF
TGTGCCAGCAGCCTCCAGGTGGGAGTTCAAGAGACCCAGTACTTC